Detailed here is one T cell receptor (beta chain). This entry belongs to a study of identical twins' blood T cells. The germline CDR1 and CDR2 sequences are LGHDT and YNNKEL (reference sequence). This CDR3 has 16 amino acids. V shed 0 bases, J shed 10 bases, and the junction held 7 bases outside the gene matches. TCRdb re-called the 5' RACE reads through MiXCR, storing one row per CDR3 protein. Of hundreds of thousands of distinct CDR3 sequences listed, about 28% are singletons. The TCR was taken from a woman aged 18-55 years in good health. Sequencing was done on a sample of PBMCs. This chain joins TRBV3-1 and TRBJ2-1, with TRBD2 matching 12 bases. CDR3 coding DNA: TGTGCCAGCAGCCAAGATTGGACTAGCGGGAATTTAGAGCAGTTCTTC. Protein: CASSQDWTSGNLEQFF.